These T cell receptor beta chains were read from a single sample in a study of T-cell memory formation after mild COVID-19. TCRdb reanalysed the 5' RACE reads using MiXCR and keeps one entry per CDR3 protein. This table holds around 450,000 distinct CDR3 sequences, roughly a quarter found once. Material: PBMCs or a T cell subset sorted from them (not recorded which). All receptors come from an adult woman who had mild COVID-19 (a few samples of this study predate the infection). Cell type and time point are not known. The CDR3 runs from the conserved cysteine through the conserved F or W.

v_gene	j_gene	CDR3aa
TRBV12-3/TRBV12-4	TRBJ2-3	CASSLRTGTYSTDTQYF
TRBV7-8	TRBJ1-2	CASSLSGTGRGIGYGYTF
TRBV7-3	TRBJ2-3	CASSYSGGASDTQYF
TRBV6-2/TRBV6-3	TRBJ2-3	CASSYVRGSTDTQYF
TRBV5-6	TRBJ2-5	CASSWRDSQETQYF
TRBV3-1	TRBJ1-1	CASSQSSGGGTEAFF
TRBV5-6	TRBJ1-1	CASSLTDEAFF
TRBV10-2	TRBJ2-6	CASSELAGGNSGANVLTF
TRBV12-3/TRBV12-4	TRBJ2-7	CASRDRDGGREQYF
TRBV3-1	TRBJ2-1	CASRRTSGGLNEQFF
TRBV7-3	TRBJ2-2	CASSSPTTGLAAGELFF
TRBV20-1	TRBJ2-7	CSAPVPPGHRLYEQYF
TRBV7-8	TRBJ2-3	CASSLVRTGADTQYF
TRBV9	TRBJ2-7	CASSVDEEPYEQYF
TRBV27	TRBJ2-3	CASSPYLASTDTQYF
TRBV20-1	TRBJ2-5	CSAPLSKTQYF
TRBV24-1	TRBJ2-5	CATSDTQGEVTQYF
TRBV30	TRBJ2-3	CAWSVSSGGAHTQYF
TRBV18	TRBJ2-7	CASSPFGMSSSYEQYF
TRBV4-3	TRBJ1-1	CASSQEPMGQDSGRNTEAFF